The 25 T cell receptor beta chains presented below share a single source sample, sequenced in a study of T cells in women clearing cervical HPV infection. Repertoires were generated with immunoSEQ multiplex PCR, while TCRdb's copy carries only in-frame clones and drops some. The sample has approximately 12,000 clones, and its top ten clones hold approximately 9.3%. Source material: blood buffy coat. All receptors derive from a woman aged 18 to 69 with a cervical HPV16 infection that either progressed to CIN3+ or cleared (not recorded which).

A note on this clone: The CDR3 extends 3 residues past the end of the read, so its final part is completed from the germline J gene. The chain uses TRBV7-9 and TRBJ2-3; D is perhaps TRBD1 (5 bases). The CDR3 spans 11 residues. CDR1 is SEHNR, CDR2 FQNEAQ, per germline (reference sequence). The ends were cut back, 8 bases at V and 6 bases at J, with 9 bases in the middle. CDR3 bases read: TGTGCCAGCGGGGCGGCGGATACG. Translation: CASGAADT. The entire CDR3 reads CASGAADTQYF.

Note on this clone: The read terminates 3 residues ahead of where the CDR3 ends, so the germline J gene completes it. V usage is TRBV20-1 and J usage is TRBJ2-3; the match to TRBD2 covers 8 bases. The CDR3 has 16 amino acids. Trimming took 0 bases from V and 4 from J; bases not matched to a gene: 9. Germline V gives CDR1 DFQATT, CDR2 SNEGSKA (reference sequence). The CDR3 bases that were read are TGCAGTGCTAGAGATCGTCGGGAGGGGATCGCAGATACG. Its translation is CSARDRREGIADT. The whole CDR3 region reads CSARDRREGIADTQYF.

Comment on this clone: Coverage ceases 3 residues before the CDR3 finishes, and the germline J gene fills in the end. J is TRBJ1-1 and V is TRBV18; D call uncertain. V was trimmed by 0 bases and J by 0 bases, leaving 11 bases between them. This CDR3 comprises 16 residues. Germline lookup yields CDR1 KGHSH and CDR2 LQKENI. The sequenced part of the CDR3 DNA is TGTGCCAGCTCACCACCCGCGGGTCAAATGAACACTGAA. Its protein product is CASSPPAGQMNTE. The CDR3 reads in full as CASSPPAGQMNTEAFF.

Points on this clone: The read stops 3 residues short of the end of the CDR3; the missing end is completed from the germline J gene. The chain uses TRBV2 and TRBJ1-1, with D possibly TRBD1 on 6 matching bases. The germline CDR1 and CDR2 sequences are SNHLY and FYNNEI. V dropped 9 bases and J dropped 4 bases, with 18 bases sitting between them. CDR3 size: 14 residues. Here the CDR3 reads CARVSTGSFTEAFF. Partial CDR3 DNA: TGTGCCAGAGTTTCTACAGGGTCTTTCACTGAA.

Details on this clone: The read falls 3 residues short of the CDR3 end, and the missing part is taken from the germline J gene. V usage is TRBV29-1 and J usage is TRBJ2-3; D possibly matches TRBD1 or TRBD2 (5 bases each). V lost 3 bases to trimming and J lost 1 base, with 8 bases between them. Germline assignment: CDR1 SQVTM and CDR2 ANQGSEA. This CDR3 has 13 residues. The CDR3: CSVEQGGTDTQYF. The covered CDR3 bases are TGCAGCGTTGAGCAGGGAGGCACAGATACG.

About this clone: The junction departs from germline at one end; a sequencing error may be responsible. The read ends 3 residues before the CDR3 terminus; that terminus is restored from the germline J gene. This chain uses TRBV4-2 with TRBJ2-5, with D tentatively TRBD1 (5 bases). The V gene's germline CDR1 is LGHNA and CDR2 YNFKEQ. CDR3 length: 17 amino acids. The CDR3 here is CASDLGHIRTVQETQYF. CDR3 bases read: TGCGCCAGCGATTTAGGACACATCCGTACAGTCCAAGAGACC.

A word on this clone: The CDR3 end is not reached by the read, which stops 3 residues before it; the germline J gene fills it in. The rearrangement uses TRBV6-2 or TRBV6-3 and TRBJ2-1; 11 positions agree with TRBD2. The trim removed 0 bases at V and 7 bases at J, leaving 8 bases unmatched. The CDR3 loop spans 17 amino acids. Germline assignment: CDR1 MNHEY and CDR2 SVGEGT. The sequenced part of the CDR3 DNA is TGTGCCAGCAGTTACTCAGGTAGCGGGGGGGCCGGGAATGAG. It is translated as CASSYSGSGGAGNE. The CDR3 reads in full as CASSYSGSGGAGNEQFF.

This clone is labeled medium-sized based on frequency. The read finishes 3 residues shy of the CDR3 end, and the germline J gene is used to complete it. The V call is TRBV5-4, the J call TRBJ1-6; 9 nucleotides match TRBD1. The germline gives CDR1 SGHNT, CDR2 YYREEE (reference sequence). With V trimmed by 3 bases and J by 5 bases, 3 bases remained unmatched. CDR3 length: 15 residues. The sequenced CDR3 bases are TGTGCCAGCAGCTCGGGACAGGGAGATAATTCACCC. Protein product: CASSSGQGDNSP. The CDR3 reads in full as CASSSGQGDNSPLHF.

Concerning this clone: The CDR3 end falls 3 residues outside the read, so it is completed with the germline J gene. The genes are TRBV5-1 and TRBJ2-1; no clear D gene. This CDR3 comprises 14 residues. Per the germline V gene, CDR1 is SGHRS and CDR2 is YFSETQ. Trimming took 1 base from V and 6 from J, leaving 11 bases between them. The chain's CDR3 is CASSLYQEPNEQFF. The CDR3 bases that were read are TGCGCCAGCAGCTTGTATCAGGAGCCCAATGAG.

Of note for this clone: The read terminates 3 residues before the CDR3 end, so the remaining end is supplied by the germline J gene. The gene calls are TRBV7-3 and TRBJ2-2, with 9 nucleotides matching TRBD2. The V gene's germline CDR1 is SGHTA and CDR2 FQGTGA. V lost 5 bases, J lost 5 bases, and 6 bases stayed unmatched. CDR3 size: 15 residues. CDR3 amino acids: CASSIAGGETGELFF. The sequenced part of the CDR3 DNA is TGTGCCAGCAGCATCGCGGGGGGGGAGACCGGGGAG. Full variable domain (remainder filled in from reference TRBV7-3 and TRBJ2-2): GAGVSQTPSNKVTEKGKYVELRCDPISGHTALYWYRQSLGQGPEFLIYFQGTGAADDSGLPNDRFFAVRPEGSVSTLKIQRTERGDSAVYLCASSIAGGETGELFFGEGSRLTVL.

Considering frequency, this clone is medium-sized. One end of the junction does not line up with germline, which may come from a read error. The CDR3 extends 3 residues past the end of the read, so its final part is completed from the germline J gene. This chain connects TRBV7-2 to TRBJ2-4; TRBD2 matches at 11 bases. This CDR3 is built from 15 residues. CDR1 SGHTA and CDR2 FQGNSA come from the germline V gene. Incomplete CDR3 DNA: TGTGCCAGCAGTTTAGCGGGGGGGGGCAAAAACATT. This sequence encodes CASSLAGGGKNI. The entire CDR3 protein reads CASSLAGGGKNIQYF.

Points on this clone: The read is 3 residues too short to cover the CDR3 end, so that end is filled in from the germline J gene. The genes are TRBV20-1 and TRBJ1-2; D unclear. The CDR3 totals 13 residues. Germline V gene lookup returns CDR1 DFQATT and CDR2 SNEGSKA (reference sequence). With 3 bases removed from V and 0 bases from J, the gap between germline ends came to 8 bases. The CDR3 reads CSASLQANYGYTF. The covered CDR3 bases are TGCAGTGCTAGTTTACAAGCTAACTATGGC.

Worth noting for this clone: The read comes to an end 3 residues before the CDR3 does, leaving the germline J gene to fill in the end. V gene TRBV2 combines with J gene TRBJ1-2, with 9 bases that match TRBD1. Germline V gene lookup returns CDR1 SNHLY and CDR2 FYNNEI. The CDR3 length is 13 residues. Incomplete CDR3 DNA: TGTGCCAGCAGCCGCCGACAGGGGGAGGGC. Translated: CASSRRQGEG. The CDR3 in full is CASSRRQGEGYTF.

On this clone itself: The read ends 3 residues before the CDR3 terminus; that terminus is restored from the germline J gene. The J gene is TRBJ2-3, the V gene TRBV4-1; 9 nucleotides align to TRBD2. CDR3 length: 15 amino acids. V was clipped by 1 base and J by 3 bases; unmatched bases: 2. Germline lookup yields CDR1 MGHRA and CDR2 YSYEKL. Here the CDR3 reads CASSQGRGGTDTQYF. The part of the CDR3 DNA that was read is TGCGCCAGCAGCCAAGGGCGGGGGGGAACAGATACG.

Points on this clone: Coverage ceases 3 residues before the CDR3 finishes, and the germline J gene fills in the end. The rearrangement uses TRBV7-9 and TRBJ1-4; no clear D. The CDR3 loop spans 15 amino acids. Trimming cost V 1 base and J 4 bases, with 10 bases left between them. Germline values: CDR1 SEHNR, CDR2 FQNEAQ (reference sequence). The sequenced part of the CDR3 DNA is TGTGCCAGCAGCTTAGTTCAGGCGATTAATGAAAAA. Amino acid sequence: CASSLVQAINEK. The CDR3 in its entirety is CASSLVQAINEKLFF.

Turning to this clone: Sequencing ends 3 residues short of the CDR3 end; the germline J gene provides the rest. This sequence joins TRBV7-9 and TRBJ1-2, with 7 bases fitting TRBD1. The CDR3 totals 13 residues. The germline gives CDR1 SEHNR, CDR2 FQNEAQ (reference sequence). CDR3 bases read: TGTGCCAGCAGCGACCGACAGGGCCGGGGC. It encodes CASSDRQGRG. The CDR3 in full is CASSDRQGRGYTF.

Regarding this clone: Read data end 3 residues before the CDR3 end; the end is taken from the germline J gene. The gene calls are TRBV7-2 and TRBJ2-2; 7 bases agree with TRBD2. J was trimmed by 6 bases and V by 5 bases; bases with no gene match: 3. Per germline, CDR1 SGHTA and CDR2 FQGNSA. The CDR3 is 13 residues long. Partial CDR3 DNA: TGTGCCAGCAGCCCAGGACTAGCCGGGGAG. Translated, it gives CASSPGLAGE. The whole CDR3 sequence reads CASSPGLAGELFF.

Worth noting for this clone: The CDR3 goes on 3 residues after the read ends, and that part is filled in from the germline J gene. The chain employs TRBV7-2 and TRBJ2-7, with 8 bases lining up with TRBD1. CDR1 is SGHTA, CDR2 FQGNSA, per germline. The ends lost 4 bases at V and 2 bases at J; junction bases unmatched: 7. CDR3 length: 15 residues. CDR3 region: CASSSGQGSAYEQYF. CDR3 DNA, as far as it was read: TGTGCCAGCAGCTCCGGACAGGGAAGTGCCTACGAG.

Remarks on this clone: The CDR3 goes on 3 residues after the read ends, and that part is filled in from the germline J gene. The chain has TRBV7-6 and TRBJ1-2, with D hard to call. Germline V gene data show CDR1 as SGHVS and CDR2 as FNYEAQ. The CDR3 extends over 14 amino acids. This chain's CDR3 is CASSLELVPDTYTF. The DNA read from the CDR3 is TGTGCCAGCAGCTTAGAGTTGGTCCCAGATACC.

Details on this clone: The read comes to an end 3 residues before the CDR3 does, leaving the germline J gene to fill in the end. This chain links TRBV20-1 with TRBJ2-3; D is uncertain. Germline V gene sequence: CDR1 DFQATT, CDR2 SNEGSKA (reference sequence). The CDR3 has 11 amino acids. V lost 3 bases and J lost 5, with 6 bases in between. The part of the CDR3 DNA that was read is TGCAGTGCTAGTCCGGGAGATACG. Translated, it gives CSASPGDT. In full, the CDR3 reads CSASPGDTQYF.

Turning to this clone: Read sequence stops 3 residues before the CDR3 end, and the germline J gene provides the missing end. The rearrangement links TRBV20-1 to TRBJ2-7; D perhaps matches TRBD1 (5 bases). Germline V gene lookup returns CDR1 DFQATT and CDR2 SNEGSKA (reference sequence). The CDR3 runs 13 residues. Trimming took off 1 base at V and 4 bases at J, with 11 bases between the two ends. The CDR3: CSARAGMVYEQYF. The CDR3 DNA, read in part, is TGCAGTGCTAGAGCAGGGATGGTGTACGAG.

Points on this clone: The missing CDR3 end, 3 residues past where the read stops, is filled in from the germline J gene. The chain is built from TRBV7-2 and TRBJ2-2, with D unresolved. Deletions cut 2 bases from V and 7 bases from J, with 11 bases between. The length of the CDR3 is 14 residues. Germline V gene sequence: CDR1 SGHTA, CDR2 FQGNSA. The sequenced CDR3 bases are TGTGCCAGCAGCTTAATACCTATTTTCGGGGAG. Protein: CASSLIPIFGE. The whole CDR3 sequence is CASSLIPIFGELFF.

Concerning this clone: The read halts 3 residues ahead of the CDR3 end, with the missing end drawn from the germline J gene. The rearrangement uses TRBV19 and TRBJ2-5; the match to TRBD1 covers 7 bases. With 4 bases clipped from V and 3 bases from J, the junction kept 2 bases outside the gene matches. The CDR3 runs to 13 residues. Germline lookup yields CDR1 LNHDA and CDR2 SQIVND (reference sequence). The sequenced CDR3 bases are TGTGCCAGTAGTACCGACAGGGAAGAGACC. It codes for CASSTDREET. The complete CDR3 sequence is CASSTDREETQYF.

Details on this clone: With the read ending 3 residues before the CDR3 end, the germline J gene is used to fill in that end. V is TRBV25-1 and J is TRBJ1-2, with 9 bases fitting TRBD1. CDR1 and CDR2 from the germline V gene are MGHDK and SYGVNS. The trim removed 3 bases at V and 6 bases at J, leaving 11 bases unmatched. The CDR3 runs 16 residues. The CDR3 protein is CASSEGYRGRLDGYTF. CDR3 DNA, as far as it was read: TGTGCCAGCAGTGAGGGCTACAGGGGGCGCCTTGATGGC.

To note about this clone: The sequenced fragment ends 3 residues before the CDR3 boundary, so the rest is inferred from the germline J gene. The chain employs TRBV11-3 and TRBJ2-5; TRBD1 matches 7 bases. The CDR3 covers 14 residues. J gave up 2 bases and V 5 bases, and 5 bases lay outside the gene matches. CDR1 is SGHNT, CDR2 YENEEA, per germline. Partial CDR3 DNA: TGTGCCAGCAGCCCGGGACAGACACAAGAGACC. Translation gives CASSPGQTQET. The CDR3 in its entirety is CASSPGQTQETQYF.